This T cell receptor (beta chain) was recovered during a study of T-cell memory formation after mild COVID-19 (dated by TCRdb to the early 2020s). For context, the study as a whole: TCR sequence clusters from the two donors were largely donor specific. T-cell clones expanding and contracting after mild COVID-19 in two donors were tracked by longitudinal TCRalpha and TCRbeta repertoire sequencing. The cohort comprised two young, previously healthy adult volunteers, one female and one male. What the study reported, not specific to this receptor: Some responding clones were detected in pre-infection memory, which suggested that pre-existing cross-reactive memory T cells had joined the SARS-CoV-2 response. The study covered only a couple of mild cases, and larger cohorts including severe cases with pre-infection samples were considered necessary. Clones that contracted from day 15 to 85 showed balanced CD4/CD8 phenotypes, whereas a second wave of clones that expanded from day 15 to 37 leaned towards CD4+. The second-wave clones that peaked on day 37 were not confirmed to be SARS-CoV-2 specific. Contracting CD4+ clones turned up mainly in the CM and EM memory subsets, whereas EMRA was where CD8+ clones were enriched.

About this clonotype itself: Its antigen is currently not known. Qualities for individual bases were not recorded, and no much larger clone is one base off.

Data came from an Illumina NovaSeq 6000. cDNA libraries for TCRalpha and TCRbeta were prepared by 5'RACE using constant-segment primers, with sample barcodes and unique molecular identifiers added. Trizol reagent was used to extract RNA from every sample. The libraries were amplified in two PCR steps, and the second step added a second sample barcode and Illumina TruSeq adapters. Sequencing of the libraries was done on an Illumina NovaSeq, producing 2 x 150 bp paired-end reads. The authors processed their data as follows. Demultiplexing of reads and collapsing into UMI-guided consensus sequences were performed with migec v1.2.7. With mixcr v2.1.11, UMI consensuses were aligned to TRA and TRB V and J templates and assembled into clonotypes. Expanded or contracted clonotypes were those called significant by both edgeR and NoisET, with noise models trained on biological replicates. edgeR calls used a false discovery rate-adjusted p below 0.01 and a log2 fold-change threshold of 1. As an exploratory analysis of dynamics, max-normalized trajectories of the 1000 most abundant clonotypes were examined with PCA combined with hierarchical clustering. The CD4 or CD8 phenotype of responding clones was assigned using the separately sequenced CD4+ and CD8+ repertoires. TCRdb itself trimmed the public reads at Q25 with fastp, ran MiXCR and retained productive beta chains. Each entry merges the rows of one CDR3 protein and shows their most common DNA and genes. Here the V and J calls rest on TCRdb's processing, not on the authors' analysis. Recorded for this sample are more than 350,000 distinct CDR3 sequences; roughly 15% of them occurred a single time. 20% to 25% of the sample lies in the top ten.

The junction shows trimming of 5 bases on V and 3 bases on J, and the gene matches do not reach 4 bases of it. The CDR3 sequence holds 14 residues, the cysteine and phenylalanine included. Left in the record is the CDR3 DNA by itself, 42 bases read in frame from the first base. CDR1 SGHAT and CDR2 FQDESV are derived from the germline V gene (reference sequence). Ficoll-Paque density gradient centrifugation was used to isolate PBMCs. The chain employs TRBV11-1 and TRBJ2-1; 7 central bases correspond to TRBD1. The source material was PBMCs or a T cell subset sorted from them (not recorded which). This sequence originates from a young man who had mild COVID-19 (a few samples of this study predate the infection). The sample titles of this study are shuffled in the database, so cell type and time point are left out; the donor was told from shared clones. This receptor has the CDR3 CASSRRGIYNEQFF. At the DNA level, the sequence is TGTGCCAGCAGCCGCAGGGGGATCTACAATGAGCAGTTCTTC.